Each of the 4 T cell receptor beta chains below was sequenced from the same sample in a study of CD8 T cells in ankylosing spondylitis. No antigen is known for these receptors. Via MiXCR, TCRdb re-called the 5' RACE reads, giving one row per CDR3 protein. The table shows about 460,000 distinct CDR3 sequences, with approximately 5.3% occurring only once. Findings and caveats of the study: Among TCR beta sequences, a motif of several highly homologous variants appeared characteristic of ankylosing spondylitis blood.

Specimen: blood, either unsorted or a sorted T cell fraction (not recorded which). These receptors were collected from a male donor with ankylosing spondylitis.

This clonotype has a count of ten or more. The chain combines TRBV7-2 with TRBJ2-3; no reliable D call. Germline CDR1 and CDR2: SGHTA and FQGNSA. CDR3 length: 16 amino acids. V was clipped by 1 base and J by 0 bases, with 11 bases between them. CDR3 region: CASSLVSQTSTDTQYF. The DNA of the CDR3 is TGTGCCAGCAGCTTAGTGTCCCAAACTAGCACAGATACGCAGTATTTT. The entire variable domain, with the rest obtained from reference TRBV7-2 and TRBJ2-3, is as follows: GAGVSQSPSNKVTEKGKDVELRCDPISGHTALYWYRQSLGQGLEFLIYFQGNSAPDKSGLPSDRFSAERTGGSVSTLTIQRTQQEDSAVYLCASSLVSQTSTDTQYFGPGTRLTVL.

This clonotype was observed at least ten times. V gene TRBV11-2 combines with J gene TRBJ1-1; a weak D match, TRBD1 (5 bases). Trimming removed 2 bases at V and 0 bases at J, with 16 bases between. Germline V gene data show CDR1 as SGHAT and CDR2 as FQNNGV. The CDR3 consists of 17 residues. The CDR3 DNA is TGTGCCAGCAGCTTACGGTGGGGCGCCCGATTGAACACTGAAGCTTTCTTT. This gives the protein CASSLRWGARLNTEAFF.

This clonotype has ten or more counts. At one end, the junction sequence differs from germline, possibly due to a read error. The chain carries TRBV7-9 and TRBJ1-2, with TRBD1 identical over 8 bases. Germline CDR1 is SEHNR and CDR2 is FQNEAQ (reference sequence). The CDR3 runs to 15 residues. The CDR3 nucleotides are TGTGCCAGCAGCTTAAGTCCGGACAGGGTCTATCGCTACACCTTC. Translated, it gives CASSLSPDRVYRYTF. The variable domain in full, with the rest retrieved from reference TRBV7-9 and TRBJ1-2, is DTGVSQNPRHKITKRGQNVTFRCDPISEHNRLYWYRQTLGQGPEFLTYFQNEAQLEKSRLLSDRFSAERPKGSFSTLEIQRTEQGDSAMYLCASSLSPDRVYRYTFGSGTRLTVV.

The sample holds many counts of this clonotype. The gene calls are TRBV12-3 or TRBV12-4 and TRBJ2-7; D may be TRBD2 (6 bases). The V gene lost 3 bases and the J gene lost 4 bases, with 16 bases spanning the gap. The CDR3 sequence is 15 residues long. The CDR3 loop reads CASSFGGGMLYEQYF. The CDR3 DNA sequence: TGTGCCAGCAGTTTCGGTGGGGGGATGTTATACGAGCAGTACTTC.